This T cell receptor beta chain is from a study of T cell changes during pregnancy in multiple sclerosis. This clone qualifies as medium-sized. Distinct nucleotide sequences in the sample also encode this CDR3. The ends lost 2 bases at V and 0 bases at J; junction bases unmatched: 6. CDR3 length equals 16 residues. Germline-derived CDR1 and CDR2 are MNHEY and SMNVEV (reference sequence). Assay used: immunoSEQ multiplex PCR; TCRdb lists only in-frame clones, some missing. The profile shows some 29,000 clones, 89% of them singletons. This TCR came from a female donor with multiple sclerosis, enrolled in a pregnancy study. The material sequenced was CD8+ T cells from peripheral blood mononuclear cells, taken after pregnancy. The genes are TRBV27 and TRBJ2-7; TRBD2 matches 8 bases. This CDR3 reads CASSLLSGGLSYEQYF. The CDR3 DNA reads TGTGCCAGCAGTTTACTGAGCGGGGGACTCTCCTACGAGCAGTACTTC.